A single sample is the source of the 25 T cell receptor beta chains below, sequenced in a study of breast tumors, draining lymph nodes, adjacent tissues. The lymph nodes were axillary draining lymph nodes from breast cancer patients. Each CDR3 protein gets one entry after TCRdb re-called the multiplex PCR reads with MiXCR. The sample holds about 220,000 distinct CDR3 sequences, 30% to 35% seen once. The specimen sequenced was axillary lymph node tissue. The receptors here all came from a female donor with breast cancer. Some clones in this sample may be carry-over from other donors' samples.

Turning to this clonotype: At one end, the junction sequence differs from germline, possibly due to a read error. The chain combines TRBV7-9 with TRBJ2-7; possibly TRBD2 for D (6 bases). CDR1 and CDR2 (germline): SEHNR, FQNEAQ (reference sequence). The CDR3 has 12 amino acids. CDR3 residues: CASSLERAEQYF. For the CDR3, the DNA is TGTGCTAGCAGCTTGGAGCGGGCCGAGCAGTACTTC.

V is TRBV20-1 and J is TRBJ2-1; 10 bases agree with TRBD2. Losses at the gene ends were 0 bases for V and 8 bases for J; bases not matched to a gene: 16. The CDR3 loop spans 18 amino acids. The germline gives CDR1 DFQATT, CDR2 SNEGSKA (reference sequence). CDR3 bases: TGCAGTGCTAGAGATCGAGGGGAGAGACCAGCGGGGGGGTATGAGCAGTTCTTC. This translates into CSARDRGERPAGGYEQFF.

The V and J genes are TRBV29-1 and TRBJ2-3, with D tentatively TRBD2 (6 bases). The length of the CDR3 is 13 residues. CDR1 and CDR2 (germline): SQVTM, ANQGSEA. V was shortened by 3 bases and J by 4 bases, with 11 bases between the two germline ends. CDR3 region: CSVDLGSSDTQYF. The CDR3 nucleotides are TGCAGCGTTGATCTCGGGAGTTCAGATACGCAGTATTTT.

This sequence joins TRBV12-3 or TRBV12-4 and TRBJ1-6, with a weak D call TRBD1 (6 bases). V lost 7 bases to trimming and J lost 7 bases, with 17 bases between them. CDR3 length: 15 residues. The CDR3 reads CASTRRGSDNSPLHF. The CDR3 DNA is TGTGCCAGCACCCGGAGGGGGTCGGACAATTCACCCCTCCACTTT.

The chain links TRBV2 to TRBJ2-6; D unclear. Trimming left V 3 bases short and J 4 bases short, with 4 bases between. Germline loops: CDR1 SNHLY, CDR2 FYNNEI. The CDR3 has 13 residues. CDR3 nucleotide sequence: TGTGCCAGCAGTGAGCAGGGGGCCAACGTCCTGACTTTC. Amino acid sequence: CASSEQGANVLTF.

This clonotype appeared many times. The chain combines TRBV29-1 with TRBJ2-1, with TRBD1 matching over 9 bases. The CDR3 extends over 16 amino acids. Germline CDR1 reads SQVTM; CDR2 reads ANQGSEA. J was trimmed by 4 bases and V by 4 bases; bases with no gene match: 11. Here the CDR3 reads CSVGVLLDRGYNEQFF. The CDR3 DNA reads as TGCAGCGTTGGGGTCCTTTTGGACAGGGGTTACAATGAGCAGTTCTTC.

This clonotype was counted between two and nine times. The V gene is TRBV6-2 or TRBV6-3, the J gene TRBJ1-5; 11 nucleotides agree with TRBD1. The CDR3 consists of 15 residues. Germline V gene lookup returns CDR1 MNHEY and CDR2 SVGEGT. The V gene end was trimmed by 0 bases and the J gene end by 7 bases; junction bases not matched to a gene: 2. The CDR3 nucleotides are TGTGCCAGCAGTTACTCGGGACAGGGGGGCCAGCCCCAGCATTTT. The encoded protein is CASSYSGQGGQPQHF.

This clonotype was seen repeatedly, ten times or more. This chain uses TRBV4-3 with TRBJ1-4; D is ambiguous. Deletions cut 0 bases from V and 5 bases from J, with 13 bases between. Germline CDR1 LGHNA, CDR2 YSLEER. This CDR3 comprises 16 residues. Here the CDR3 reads CASSQETGSINEKLFF. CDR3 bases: TGCGCCAGCAGCCAAGAAACGGGCAGCATAAATGAAAAACTGTTTTTT.

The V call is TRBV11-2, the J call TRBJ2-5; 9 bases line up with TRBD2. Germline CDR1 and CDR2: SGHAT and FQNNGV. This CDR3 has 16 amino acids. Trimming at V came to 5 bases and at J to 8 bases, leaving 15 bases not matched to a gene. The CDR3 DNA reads TGTGCCAGCAGCCCAGGCGGGGGGGCCGCTGGAAACACCCAGTACTTC. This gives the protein CASSPGGGAAGNTQYF.

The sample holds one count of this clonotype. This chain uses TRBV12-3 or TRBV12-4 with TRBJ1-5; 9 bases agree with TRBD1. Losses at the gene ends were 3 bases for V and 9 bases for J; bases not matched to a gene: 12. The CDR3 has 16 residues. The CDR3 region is CASSFAGTGYLRPQHF. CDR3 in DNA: TGTGCCAGCAGTTTCGCCGGGACAGGGTACCTTCGGCCCCAGCATTTT.

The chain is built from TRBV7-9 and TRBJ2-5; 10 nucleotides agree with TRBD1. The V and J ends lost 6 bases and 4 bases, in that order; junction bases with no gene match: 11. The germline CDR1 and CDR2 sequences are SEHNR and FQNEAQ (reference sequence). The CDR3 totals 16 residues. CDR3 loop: CASRSTGGRTRETQYF. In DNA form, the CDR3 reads TGTGCCAGCAGGTCGACAGGGGGCCGCACCCGAGAGACCCAGTACTTC. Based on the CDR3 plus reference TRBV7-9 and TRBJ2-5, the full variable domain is DTGVSQNPRHKITKRGQNVTFRCDPISEHNRLYWYRQTLGQGPEFLTYFQNEAQLEKSRLLSDRFSAERPKGSFSTLEIQRTEQGDSAMYLCASRSTGGRTRETQYFGPGTRLLVL.

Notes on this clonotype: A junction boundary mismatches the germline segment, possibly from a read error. The CDR3 loop reads CVSSSTGVTNEKLFF. CDR3 DNA: TGTGTCAGCAGCTCAACAGGGGTAACTAATGAAAAACTGTTTTTT. The chain is built from TRBV7-9 and TRBJ1-4; 7 nucleotides match TRBD1. Germline V gene data show CDR1 as SEHNR and CDR2 as FQNEAQ (reference sequence). The CDR3 runs 15 residues.

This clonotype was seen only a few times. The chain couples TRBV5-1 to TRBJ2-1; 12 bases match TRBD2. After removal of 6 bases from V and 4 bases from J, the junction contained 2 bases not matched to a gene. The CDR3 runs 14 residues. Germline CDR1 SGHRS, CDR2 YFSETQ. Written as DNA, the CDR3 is TGCGCCAGCACACTAGCGGGAGGTTACAATGAGCAGTTCTTC. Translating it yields CASTLAGGYNEQFF.

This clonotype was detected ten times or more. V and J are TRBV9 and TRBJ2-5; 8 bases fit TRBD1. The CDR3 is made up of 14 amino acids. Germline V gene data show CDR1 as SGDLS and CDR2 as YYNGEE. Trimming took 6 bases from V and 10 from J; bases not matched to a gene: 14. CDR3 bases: TGTGCCAGCACCCCAGGGGGCGCCCTCGATGTCCAGTACTTC. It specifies CASTPGGALDVQYF.

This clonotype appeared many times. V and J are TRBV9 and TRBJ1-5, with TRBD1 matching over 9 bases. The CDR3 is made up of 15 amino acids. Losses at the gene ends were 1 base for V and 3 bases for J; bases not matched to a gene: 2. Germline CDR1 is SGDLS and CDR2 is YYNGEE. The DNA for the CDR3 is TGTGCCAGCAGCGTAACAGGGGGCCTCAATCAGCCCCAGCATTTT. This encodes CASSVTGGLNQPQHF.

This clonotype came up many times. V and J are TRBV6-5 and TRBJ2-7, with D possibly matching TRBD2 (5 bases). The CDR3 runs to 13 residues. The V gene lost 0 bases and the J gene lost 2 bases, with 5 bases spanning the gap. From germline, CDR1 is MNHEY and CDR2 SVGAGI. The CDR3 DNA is TGTGCCAGCAGTTACTCGAGGGCCTACGAGCAGTACTTC. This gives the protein CASSYSRAYEQYF.

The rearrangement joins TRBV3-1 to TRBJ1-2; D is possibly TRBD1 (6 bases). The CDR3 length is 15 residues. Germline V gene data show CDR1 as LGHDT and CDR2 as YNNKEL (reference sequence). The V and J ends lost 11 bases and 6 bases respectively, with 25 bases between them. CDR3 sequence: CAAGTPFSTINGYTF. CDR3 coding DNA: TGTGCCGCCGGGACACCCTTCTCGACGATCAATGGCTACACCTTC.

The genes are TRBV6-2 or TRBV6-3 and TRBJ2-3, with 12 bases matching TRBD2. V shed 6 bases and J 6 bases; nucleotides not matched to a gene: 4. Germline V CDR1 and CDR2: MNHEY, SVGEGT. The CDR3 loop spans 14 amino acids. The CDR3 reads CASSASGGADTQYF. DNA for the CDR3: TGTGCCAGCAGCGCTAGCGGGGGGGCTGATACGCAGTATTTT.

Here the CDR3 reads CSARVGQQYF. The CDR3 bases are TGCAGTGCTAGAGTCGGGCAGCAGTACTTC. The chain is built from TRBV20-1 and TRBJ2-7, with unresolved D. Trimming cost V 1 base and J 8 bases, with 6 bases left between them. CDR3 length: 10 amino acids. CDR1 and CDR2 from the germline V gene are DFQATT and SNEGSKA (reference sequence).

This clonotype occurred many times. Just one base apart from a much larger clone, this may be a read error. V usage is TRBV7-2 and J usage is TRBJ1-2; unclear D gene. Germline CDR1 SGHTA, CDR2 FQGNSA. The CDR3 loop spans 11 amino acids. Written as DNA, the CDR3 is TGTGCCAGCACCACGAACTATGACTACACCTTC. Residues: CASTTNYDYTF.

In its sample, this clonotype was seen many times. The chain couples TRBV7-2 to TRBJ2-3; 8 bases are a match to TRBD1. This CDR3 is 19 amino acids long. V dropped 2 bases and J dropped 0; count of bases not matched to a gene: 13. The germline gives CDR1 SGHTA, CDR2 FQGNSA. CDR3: CASSLWGPTGVASTDTQYF. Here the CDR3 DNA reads TGTGCCAGCAGCTTATGGGGCCCGACAGGGGTTGCTAGCACAGATACGCAGTATTTT.

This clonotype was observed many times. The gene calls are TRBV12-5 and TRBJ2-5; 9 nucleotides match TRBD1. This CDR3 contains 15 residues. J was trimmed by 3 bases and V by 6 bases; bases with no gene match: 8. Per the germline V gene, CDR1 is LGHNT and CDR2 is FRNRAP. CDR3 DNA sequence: TGTGCTAGTGGGACTGGACAGGGGCAGGAAGAGACCCAGTACTTC. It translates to CASGTGQGQEETQYF.

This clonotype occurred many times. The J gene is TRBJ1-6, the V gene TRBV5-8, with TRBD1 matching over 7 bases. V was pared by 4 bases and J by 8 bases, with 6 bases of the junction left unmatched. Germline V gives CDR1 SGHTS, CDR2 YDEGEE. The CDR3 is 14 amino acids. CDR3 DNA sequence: TGTGCCAGCAGCCCTGGACAGGCTCATTCACCCCTCCACTTT. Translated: CASSPGQAHSPLHF.

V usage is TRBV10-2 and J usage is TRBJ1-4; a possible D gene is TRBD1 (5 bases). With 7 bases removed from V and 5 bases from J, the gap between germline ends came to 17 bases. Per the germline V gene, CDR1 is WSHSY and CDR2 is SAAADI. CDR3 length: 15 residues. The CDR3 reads CASTSGPDYNEKLFF. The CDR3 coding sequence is TGCGCCAGCACCTCGGGACCCGACTACAATGAAAAACTGTTTTTT.

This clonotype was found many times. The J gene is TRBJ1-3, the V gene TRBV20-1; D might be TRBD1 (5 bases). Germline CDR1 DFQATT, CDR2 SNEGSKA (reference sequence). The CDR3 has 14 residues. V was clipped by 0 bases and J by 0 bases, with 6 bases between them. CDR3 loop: CSAREGGSGNTIYF. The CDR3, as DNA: TGCAGTGCTAGAGAGGGGGGCTCTGGAAACACCATATATTTT.